Detailed here is one T cell receptor beta chain. Its antigen remains unknown. This CDR3 comprises 15 residues. V lost 1 base to trimming and J lost 4 bases, with 10 bases between them. The germline CDR1 and CDR2 sequences are LNHDA and SQIVND (reference sequence). Profiling relied on immunoSEQ multiplex PCR, and the TCRdb table lists in-frame clones only, not all of them. The sample includes 120,000 or so clones, about nine tenths seen only once; the top ten take roughly 2%. This record belongs to a study of cytomegalovirus exposure and HLA in healthy donors. Notes on the study in general: The study recorded about 160 TCR beta chains that were cytomegalovirus-associated. Most TCR sequences were uncommon, yet certain public TCRs appeared in many donors.

This chain connects TRBV19 to TRBJ2-2; tentatively, D is TRBD1 (6 bases). The sequence came from a woman between 18 and 29 years old in good health and CMV-seronegative. Input material: PBMCs. Here the CDR3 DNA reads TGTGCCAGTAGTATAGGGACAGTCTCCACCGGGGAGCTGTTTTTT. The encoded protein is CASSIGTVSTGELFF. Using reference TRBV19 and TRBJ2-2 for the parts outside the CDR3, the full variable domain is DGGITQSPKYLFRKEGQNVTLSCEQNLNHDAMYWYRQDPGQGLRLIYYSQIVNDFQKGDIAEGYSVSREKKESFPLTVTSAQKNPTAFYLCASSIGTVSTGELFFGEGSRLTVL.